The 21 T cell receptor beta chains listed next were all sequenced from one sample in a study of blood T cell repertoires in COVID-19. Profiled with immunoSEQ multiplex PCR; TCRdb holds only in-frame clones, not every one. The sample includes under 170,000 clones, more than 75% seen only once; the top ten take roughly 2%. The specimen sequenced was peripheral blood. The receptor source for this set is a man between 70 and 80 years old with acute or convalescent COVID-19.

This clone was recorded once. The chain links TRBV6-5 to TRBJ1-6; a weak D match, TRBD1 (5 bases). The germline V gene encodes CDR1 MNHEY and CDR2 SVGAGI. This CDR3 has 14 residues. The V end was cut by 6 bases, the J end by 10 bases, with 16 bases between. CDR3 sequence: CASSLTVPSSPLHF. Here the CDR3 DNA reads TGTGCCAGCAGCCTGACAGTTCCTTCATCACCCCTCCACTTT.

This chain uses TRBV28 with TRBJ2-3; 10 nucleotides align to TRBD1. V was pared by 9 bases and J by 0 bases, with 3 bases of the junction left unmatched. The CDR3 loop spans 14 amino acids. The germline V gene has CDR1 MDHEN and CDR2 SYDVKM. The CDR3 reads CASGQGVSTDTQYF. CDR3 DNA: TGTGCCAGTGGACAGGGGGTTAGCACAGATACGCAGTATTTT.

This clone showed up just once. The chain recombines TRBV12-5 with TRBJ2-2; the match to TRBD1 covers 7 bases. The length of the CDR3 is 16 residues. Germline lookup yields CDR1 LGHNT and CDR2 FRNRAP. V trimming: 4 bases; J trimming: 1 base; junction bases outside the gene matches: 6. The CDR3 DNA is TGTGCTAGTGGTTCTCAACAGGGGAAGAACACCGGGGAGCTGTTTTTT. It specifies CASGSQQGKNTGELFF.

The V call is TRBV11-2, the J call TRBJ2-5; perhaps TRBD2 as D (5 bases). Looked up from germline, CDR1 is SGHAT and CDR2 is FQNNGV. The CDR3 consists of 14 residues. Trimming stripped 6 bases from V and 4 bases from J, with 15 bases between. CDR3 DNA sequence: TGTGCCAGCAGTCTAATCCCCGGGGTAGAGACCCAGTACTTC. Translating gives CASSLIPGVETQYF.

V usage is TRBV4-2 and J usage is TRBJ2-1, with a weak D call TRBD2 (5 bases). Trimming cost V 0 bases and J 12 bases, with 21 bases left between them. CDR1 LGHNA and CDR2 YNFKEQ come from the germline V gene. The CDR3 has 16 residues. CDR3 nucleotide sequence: TGTGCCAGCAGCCAAGAATTCGGCGGGCCCCCGGGTAGGCAGTTCTTC. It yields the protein CASSQEFGGPPGRQFF.

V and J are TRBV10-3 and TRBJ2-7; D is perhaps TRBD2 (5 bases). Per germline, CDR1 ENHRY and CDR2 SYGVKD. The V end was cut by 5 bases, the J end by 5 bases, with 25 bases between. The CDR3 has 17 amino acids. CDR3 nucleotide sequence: TGTGCCATCAGTATAAGCCTAGTGGGAGCTCTATCGAACGAGCAGTACTTC. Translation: CAISISLVGALSNEQYF.

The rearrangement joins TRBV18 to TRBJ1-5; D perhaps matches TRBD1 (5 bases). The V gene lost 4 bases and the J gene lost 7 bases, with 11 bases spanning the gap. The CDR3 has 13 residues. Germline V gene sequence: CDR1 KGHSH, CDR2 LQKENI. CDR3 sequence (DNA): TGTGCCAGCTCACTTGACAGTGGCCAGCCCCAGCATTTT. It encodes CASSLDSGQPQHF.

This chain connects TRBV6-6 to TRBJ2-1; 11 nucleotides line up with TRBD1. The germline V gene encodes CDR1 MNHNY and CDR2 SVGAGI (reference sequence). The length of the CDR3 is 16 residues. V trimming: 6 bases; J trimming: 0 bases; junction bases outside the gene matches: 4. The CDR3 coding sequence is TGTGCCAGCAGCCGGGGGACAGGGGGCTCCTACAATGAGCAGTTCTTC. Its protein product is CASSRGTGGSYNEQFF.

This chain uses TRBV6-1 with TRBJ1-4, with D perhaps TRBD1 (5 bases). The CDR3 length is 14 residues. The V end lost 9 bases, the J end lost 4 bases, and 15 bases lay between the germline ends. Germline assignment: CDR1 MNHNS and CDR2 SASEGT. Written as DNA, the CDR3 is TGTGCCAGTCTTGGGGGGGGGAGTAATGAAAAACTGTTTTTT. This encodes CASLGGGSNEKLFF.

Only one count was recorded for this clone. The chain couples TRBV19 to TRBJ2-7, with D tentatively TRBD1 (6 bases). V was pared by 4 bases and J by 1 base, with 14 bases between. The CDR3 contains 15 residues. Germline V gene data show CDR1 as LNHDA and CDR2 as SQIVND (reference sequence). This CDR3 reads CASSTVGQPSYEQYF. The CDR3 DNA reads TGTGCCAGTAGTACCGTTGGACAGCCTTCCTACGAGCAGTACTTC.

The DNA for the CDR3 is TGTGCCAGCAGTTACTCGTTTCCGGGGAATTCACCCCTCCACTTT. As protein: CASSYSFPGNSPLHF. The chain is built from TRBV6-5 and TRBJ1-6; no definite D call. Trimming pared 0 bases from V and 7 bases from J, leaving 10 bases between. The CDR3 is made up of 15 amino acids. Germline loops: CDR1 MNHEY, CDR2 SVGAGI.

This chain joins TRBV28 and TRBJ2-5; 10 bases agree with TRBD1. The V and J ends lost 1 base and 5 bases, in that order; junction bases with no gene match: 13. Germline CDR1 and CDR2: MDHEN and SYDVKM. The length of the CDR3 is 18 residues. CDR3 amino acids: CASSLSPIDRGLGETQYF. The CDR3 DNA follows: TGTGCCAGCAGTTTATCACCCATCGACAGGGGGCTTGGTGAGACCCAGTACTTC.

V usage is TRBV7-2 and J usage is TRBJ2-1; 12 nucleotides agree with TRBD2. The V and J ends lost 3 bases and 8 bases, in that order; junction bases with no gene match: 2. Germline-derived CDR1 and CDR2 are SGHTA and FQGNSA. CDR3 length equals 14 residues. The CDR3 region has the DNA TGTGCCAGCAGCTTGACTAGCGGGAGATATGAGCAGTTCTTC. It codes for CASSLTSGRYEQFF.

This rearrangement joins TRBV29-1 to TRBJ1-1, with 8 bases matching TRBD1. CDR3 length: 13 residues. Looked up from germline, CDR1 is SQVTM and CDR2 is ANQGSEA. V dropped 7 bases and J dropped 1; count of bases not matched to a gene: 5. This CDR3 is CSGMGQENTEAFF. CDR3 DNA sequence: TGCAGCGGGATGGGACAGGAGAACACTGAAGCTTTCTTT.

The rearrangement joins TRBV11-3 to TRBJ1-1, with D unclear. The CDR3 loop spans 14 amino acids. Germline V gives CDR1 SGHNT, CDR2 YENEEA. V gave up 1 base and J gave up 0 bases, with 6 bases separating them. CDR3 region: CASSLGRMNTEAFF. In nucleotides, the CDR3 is TGTGCCAGCAGCTTAGGGCGGATGAACACTGAAGCTTTCTTT.

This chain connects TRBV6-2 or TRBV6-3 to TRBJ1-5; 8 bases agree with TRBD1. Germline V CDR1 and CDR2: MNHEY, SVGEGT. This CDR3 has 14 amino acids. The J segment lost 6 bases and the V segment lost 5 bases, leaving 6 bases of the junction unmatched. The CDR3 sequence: CASSTGQGGQPQHF. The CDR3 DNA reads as TGTGCCAGCAGTACCGGACAGGGAGGTCAGCCCCAGCATTTT.

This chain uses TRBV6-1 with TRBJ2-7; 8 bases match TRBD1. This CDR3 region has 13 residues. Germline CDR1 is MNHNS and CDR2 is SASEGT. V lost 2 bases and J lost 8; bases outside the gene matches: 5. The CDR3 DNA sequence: TGTGCCAGCAGTGAATGGGCAGGGGGCCAGCAGTACTTC. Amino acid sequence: CASSEWAGGQQYF.

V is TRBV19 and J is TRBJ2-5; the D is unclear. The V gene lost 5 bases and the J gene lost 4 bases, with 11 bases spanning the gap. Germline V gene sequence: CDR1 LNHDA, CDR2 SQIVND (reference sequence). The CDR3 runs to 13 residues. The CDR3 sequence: CASSEPRGETQYF. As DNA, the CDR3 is TGTGCCAGTAGTGAGCCTCGAGGAGAGACCCAGTACTTC.

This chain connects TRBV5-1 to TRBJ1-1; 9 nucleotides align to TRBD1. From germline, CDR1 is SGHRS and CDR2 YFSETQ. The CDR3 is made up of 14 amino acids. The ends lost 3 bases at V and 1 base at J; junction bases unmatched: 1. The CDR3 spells CASSWDRANTEAFF. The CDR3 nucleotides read TGCGCCAGCAGCTGGGACAGGGCGAACACTGAAGCTTTCTTT.

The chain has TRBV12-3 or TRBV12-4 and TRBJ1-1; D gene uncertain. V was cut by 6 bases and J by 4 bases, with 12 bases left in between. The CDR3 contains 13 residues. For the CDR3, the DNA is TGTGCCAGCAGCGTCGCCGAGGCCACTGAAGCTTTCTTT. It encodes CASSVAEATEAFF.

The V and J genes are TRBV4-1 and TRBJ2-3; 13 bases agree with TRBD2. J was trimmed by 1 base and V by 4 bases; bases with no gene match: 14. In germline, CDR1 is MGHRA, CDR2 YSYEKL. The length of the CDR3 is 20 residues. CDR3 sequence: CASSLPLRTSGSDGTDTQYF. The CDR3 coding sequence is TGCGCCAGCAGCCTCCCCCTTAGGACTAGCGGGAGTGATGGCACAGATACGCAGTATTTT.